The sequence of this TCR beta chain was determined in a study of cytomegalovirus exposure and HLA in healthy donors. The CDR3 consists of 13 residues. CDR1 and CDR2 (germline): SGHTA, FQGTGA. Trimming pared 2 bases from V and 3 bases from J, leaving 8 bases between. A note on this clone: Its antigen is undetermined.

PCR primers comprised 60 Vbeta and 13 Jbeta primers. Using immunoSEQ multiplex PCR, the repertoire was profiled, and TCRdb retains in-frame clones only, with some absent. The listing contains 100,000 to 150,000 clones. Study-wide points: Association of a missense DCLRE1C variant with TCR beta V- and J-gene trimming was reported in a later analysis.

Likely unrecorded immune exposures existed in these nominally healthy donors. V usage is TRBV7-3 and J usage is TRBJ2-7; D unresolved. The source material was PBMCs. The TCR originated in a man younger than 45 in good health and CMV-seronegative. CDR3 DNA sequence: TGTGCCAGCAGCTTAGCGAGGATCTACGAGCAGTACTTC. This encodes CASSLARIYEQYF.